This entry describes one T cell receptor (beta chain). What it binds is not known. Method: immunoSEQ multiplex PCR; TCRdb's copy keeps in-frame clones and lacks some. The table lists about 85,000 clones, 85% to 95% of them singletons. The data originate from a study of graft-versus-host responses after intestinal transplantation. Background on the study: The recipients all started with anti-thymocyte globulin induction and then took tacrolimus and steroids for three to four years. Overall study findings and caveats: After transplant, early declines in HvG clones were associated with peak levels of circulating GvH clones.

The source is a human donor who was the organ donor for an intestinal transplant. The sequencing used unstimulated CD8+ T cells sorted from spleen or lymph node cells, collected before transplant.

The CDR3 loop is CASSPSGELFF. The CDR3 nucleotides read TGTGCCAGCAGTCCCTCAGGGGAGCTGTTTTTT. This chain uses TRBV6-5 with TRBJ2-2; D ambiguous. This CDR3 has 11 residues. Trimming left V 5 bases short and J 8 bases short, with 6 bases between. CDR1 and CDR2 from the germline V gene are MNHEY and SVGAGI.